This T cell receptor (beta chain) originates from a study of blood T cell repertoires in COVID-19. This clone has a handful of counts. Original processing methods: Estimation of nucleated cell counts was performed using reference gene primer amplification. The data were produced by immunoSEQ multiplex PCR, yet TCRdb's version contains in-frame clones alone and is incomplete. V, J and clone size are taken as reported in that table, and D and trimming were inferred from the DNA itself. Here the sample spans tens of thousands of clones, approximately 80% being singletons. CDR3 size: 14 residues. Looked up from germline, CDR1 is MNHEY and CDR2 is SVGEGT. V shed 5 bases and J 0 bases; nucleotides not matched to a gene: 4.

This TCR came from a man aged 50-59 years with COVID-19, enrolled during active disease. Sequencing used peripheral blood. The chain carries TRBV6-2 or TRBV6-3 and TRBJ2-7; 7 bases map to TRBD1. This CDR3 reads CASSRGQISYEQYF. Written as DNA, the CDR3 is TGTGCCAGCAGTCGGGGACAGATCTCCTACGAGCAGTACTTC.